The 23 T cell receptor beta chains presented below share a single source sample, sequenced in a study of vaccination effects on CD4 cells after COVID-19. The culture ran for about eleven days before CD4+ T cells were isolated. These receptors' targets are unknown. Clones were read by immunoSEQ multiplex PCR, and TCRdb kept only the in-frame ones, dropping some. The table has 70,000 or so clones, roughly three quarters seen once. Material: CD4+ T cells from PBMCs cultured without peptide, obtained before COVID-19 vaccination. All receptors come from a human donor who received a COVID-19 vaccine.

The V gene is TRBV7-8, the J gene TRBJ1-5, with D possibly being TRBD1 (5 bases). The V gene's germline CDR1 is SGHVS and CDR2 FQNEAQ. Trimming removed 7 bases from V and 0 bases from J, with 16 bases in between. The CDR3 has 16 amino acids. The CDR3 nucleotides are TGTGCCAGCACCCCAAGTTGGGGGTATAGCAATCAGCCCCAGCATTTT. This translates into CASTPSWGYSNQPQHF.

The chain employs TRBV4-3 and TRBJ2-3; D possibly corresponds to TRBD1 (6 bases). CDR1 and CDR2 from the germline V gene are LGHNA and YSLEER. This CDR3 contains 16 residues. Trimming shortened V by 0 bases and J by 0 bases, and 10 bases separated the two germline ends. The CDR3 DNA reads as TGCGCCAGCAGCCAAGAAGGGGGTTCCAGCACAGATACGCAGTATTTT. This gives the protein CASSQEGGSSTDTQYF.

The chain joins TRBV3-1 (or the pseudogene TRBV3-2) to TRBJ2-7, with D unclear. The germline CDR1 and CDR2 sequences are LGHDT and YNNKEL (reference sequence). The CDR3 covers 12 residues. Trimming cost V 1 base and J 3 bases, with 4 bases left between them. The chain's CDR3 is CASSQGDYEQYV. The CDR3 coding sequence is TGTGCCAGCAGCCAAGGGGACTACGAGCAGTACGTC.

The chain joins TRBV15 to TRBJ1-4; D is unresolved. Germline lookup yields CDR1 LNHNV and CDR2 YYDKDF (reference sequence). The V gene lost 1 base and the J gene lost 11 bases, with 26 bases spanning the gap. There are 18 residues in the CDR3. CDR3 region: CATSRGKGVLGIETKLFF. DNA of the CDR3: TGTGCCACCAGCAGAGGGAAGGGCGTGCTGGGTATCGAGACGAAACTGTTTTTT.

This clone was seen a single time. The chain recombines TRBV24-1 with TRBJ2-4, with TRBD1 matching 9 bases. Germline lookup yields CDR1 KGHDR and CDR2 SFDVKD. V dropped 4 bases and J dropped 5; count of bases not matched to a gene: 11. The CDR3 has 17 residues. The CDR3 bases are TGTGCCACCAGTGACTCAGGCACAGGGGGCCTTCAAAACATTCAGTACTTC. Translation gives CATSDSGTGGLQNIQYF.

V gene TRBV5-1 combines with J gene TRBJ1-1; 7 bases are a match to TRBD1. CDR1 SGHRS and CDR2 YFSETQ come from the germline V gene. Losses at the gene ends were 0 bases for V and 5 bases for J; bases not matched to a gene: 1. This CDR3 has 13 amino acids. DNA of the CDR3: TGCGCCAGCAGCTTGGAGGGACAGACTGAAGCTTTCTTT. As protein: CASSLEGQTEAFF.

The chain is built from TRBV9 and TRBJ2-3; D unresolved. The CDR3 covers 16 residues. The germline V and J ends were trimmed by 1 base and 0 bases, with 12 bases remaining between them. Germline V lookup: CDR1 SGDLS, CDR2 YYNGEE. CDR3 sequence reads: CASSVFSTVSTDTQYF. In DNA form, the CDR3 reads TGTGCCAGCAGCGTATTTTCCACTGTTAGCACAGATACGCAGTATTTT.

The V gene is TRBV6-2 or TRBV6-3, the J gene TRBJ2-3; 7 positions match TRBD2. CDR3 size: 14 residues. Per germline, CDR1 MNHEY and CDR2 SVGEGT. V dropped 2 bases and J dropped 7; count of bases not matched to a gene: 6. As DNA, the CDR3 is TGTGCCAGCAGTTACGGTGGGGGGGTTTATACGCAGTATTTT. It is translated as CASSYGGGVYTQYF.

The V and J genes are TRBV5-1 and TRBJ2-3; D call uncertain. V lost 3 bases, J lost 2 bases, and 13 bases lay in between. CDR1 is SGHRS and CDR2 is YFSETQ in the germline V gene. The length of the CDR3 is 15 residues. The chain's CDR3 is CASSSDGLVTDTQYF. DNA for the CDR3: TGCGCCAGCAGCTCCGACGGCCTGGTCACAGATACGCAGTATTTT.

The CDR3 is CASSLGQSAFF. The CDR3 DNA reads as TGTGCCAGCAGCCTGGGACAGTCGGCTTTCTTT. The chain employs TRBV28 and TRBJ1-1; 7 bases fit TRBD1. Germline lookup yields CDR1 MDHEN and CDR2 SYDVKM. The junction had 6 bases not matched to a gene; V was cut back by 6 bases and J by 11 bases. The CDR3 contains 11 residues.

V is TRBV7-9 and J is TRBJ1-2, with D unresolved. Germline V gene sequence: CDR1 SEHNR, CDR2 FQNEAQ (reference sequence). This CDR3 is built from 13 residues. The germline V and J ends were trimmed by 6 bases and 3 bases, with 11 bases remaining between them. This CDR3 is CASSLGPDYGYTF. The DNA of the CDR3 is TGTGCCAGCAGTCTAGGGCCCGACTATGGCTACACCTTC.

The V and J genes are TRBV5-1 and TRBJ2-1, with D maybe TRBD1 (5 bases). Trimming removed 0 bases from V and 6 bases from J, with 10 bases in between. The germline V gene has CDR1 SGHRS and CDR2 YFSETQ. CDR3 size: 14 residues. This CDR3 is CASSLGRQGNEQFF. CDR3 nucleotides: TGCGCCAGCAGCTTGGGCAGGCAGGGCAATGAGCAGTTCTTC.

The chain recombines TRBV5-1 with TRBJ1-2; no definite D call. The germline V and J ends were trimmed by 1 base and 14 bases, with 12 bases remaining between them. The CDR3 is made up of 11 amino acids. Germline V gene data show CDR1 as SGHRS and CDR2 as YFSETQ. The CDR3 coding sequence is TGCGCCAGCAGCTTGTCAGGAGGTTGGACCTTC. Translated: CASSLSGGWTF.

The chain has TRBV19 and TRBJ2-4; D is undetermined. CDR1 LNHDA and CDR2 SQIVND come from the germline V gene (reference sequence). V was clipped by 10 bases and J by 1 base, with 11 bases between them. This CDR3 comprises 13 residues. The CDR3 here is CATRPAAKNIQYF. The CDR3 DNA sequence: TGTGCCACTCGACCCGCGGCCAAAAACATTCAGTACTTC.

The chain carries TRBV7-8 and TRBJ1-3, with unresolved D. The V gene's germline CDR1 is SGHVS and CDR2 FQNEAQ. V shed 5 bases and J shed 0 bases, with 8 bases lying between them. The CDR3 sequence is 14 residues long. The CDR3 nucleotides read TGTGCCAGCAGCGACCCGGGCTCTGGAAACACCATATATTTT. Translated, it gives CASSDPGSGNTIYF.

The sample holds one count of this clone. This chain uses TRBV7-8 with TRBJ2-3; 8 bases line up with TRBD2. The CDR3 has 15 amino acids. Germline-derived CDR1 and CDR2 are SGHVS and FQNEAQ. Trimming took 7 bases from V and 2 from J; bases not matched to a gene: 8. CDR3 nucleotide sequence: TGTGCCAGCACCCGGGGGGGCGGGAACACAGATACGCAGTATTTT. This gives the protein CASTRGGGNTDTQYF.

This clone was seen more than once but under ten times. The CDR3 coding sequence is TGTGCCACCAGTGATTCTCCGGGTGAAAAACTGTTTTTT. It yields the protein CATSDSPGEKLFF. The V call is TRBV24-1, the J call TRBJ1-4; D not resolved. The CDR3 contains 13 residues. V was shortened by 2 bases and J by 7 bases, with 7 bases between the two germline ends. Per germline, CDR1 KGHDR and CDR2 SFDVKD.

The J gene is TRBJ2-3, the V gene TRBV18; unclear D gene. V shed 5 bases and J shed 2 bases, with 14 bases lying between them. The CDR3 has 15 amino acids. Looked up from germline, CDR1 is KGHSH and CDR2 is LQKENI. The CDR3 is CASSRSVGYTDTQYF. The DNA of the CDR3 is TGTGCCAGCTCAAGGAGTGTAGGTTACACAGATACGCAGTATTTT.

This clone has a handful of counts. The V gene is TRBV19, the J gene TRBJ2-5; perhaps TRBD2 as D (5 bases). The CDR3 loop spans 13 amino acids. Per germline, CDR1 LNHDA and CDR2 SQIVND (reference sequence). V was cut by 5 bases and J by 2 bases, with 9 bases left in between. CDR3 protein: CASSPGIQETQYF. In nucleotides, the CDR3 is TGTGCCAGTAGTCCCGGGATTCAAGAGACCCAGTACTTC.

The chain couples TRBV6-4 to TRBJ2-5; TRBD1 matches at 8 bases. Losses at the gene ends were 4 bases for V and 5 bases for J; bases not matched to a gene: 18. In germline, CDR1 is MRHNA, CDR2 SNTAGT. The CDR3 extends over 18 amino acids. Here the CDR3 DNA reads TGTGCCAGCAGTGGCGAACCTAACGGGACAGGTGAGTTGGAGACCCAGTACTTC. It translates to CASSGEPNGTGELETQYF.

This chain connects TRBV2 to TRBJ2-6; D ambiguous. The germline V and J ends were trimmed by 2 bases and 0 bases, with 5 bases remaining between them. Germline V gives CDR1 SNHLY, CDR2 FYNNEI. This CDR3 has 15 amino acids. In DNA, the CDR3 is TGTGCCAGCAGTGAACAGGTCTCTGGGGCCAACGTCCTGACTTTC. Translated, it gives CASSEQVSGANVLTF.

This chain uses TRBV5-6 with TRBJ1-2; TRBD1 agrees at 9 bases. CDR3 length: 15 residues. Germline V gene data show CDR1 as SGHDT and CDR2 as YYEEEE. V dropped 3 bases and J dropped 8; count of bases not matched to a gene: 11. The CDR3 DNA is TGTGCCAGCAGCTCTTCTGCACAGGGGGCGAGCGGCTACACCTTC. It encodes CASSSSAQGASGYTF.

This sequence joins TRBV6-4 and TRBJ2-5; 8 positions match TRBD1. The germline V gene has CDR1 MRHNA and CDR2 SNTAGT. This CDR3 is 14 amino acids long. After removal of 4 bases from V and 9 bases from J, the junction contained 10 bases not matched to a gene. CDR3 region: CASSAATGVGAQYF. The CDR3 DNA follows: TGTGCCAGCAGTGCTGCGACAGGGGTCGGGGCCCAGTACTTC.